This TCR beta chain originates from a study of T cell responses to AZD1222 COVID-19 vaccine. At the level of the study: Pooled samples include second doses given at about 4 or 12 weeks.

The CDR3 spans 16 residues. Trimming took off 7 bases at V and 7 bases at J, with 25 bases between the two ends. CDR1 and CDR2 (germline): SGHVS, FQNEAQ. Repertoires were generated with immunoSEQ multiplex PCR, while TCRdb's copy carries only in-frame clones and drops some. Found here are some 96,000 clones, about 88% of them singletons; the top ten hold roughly 2.8%. Findings and caveats of the study: Reports say nearly half of spike-specific TCRs go after unmutated variant regions. Spike-specific TCR breadth and depth both grew after two AZD1222 doses. Repertoires were obtained solely post-peak T cell response.

For this clone: Antigen unknown.

Specimen: peripheral blood, collected on day 0 of AZD1222 vaccination. The genes are TRBV7-8 and TRBJ1-2; TRBD1 might be the D (5 bases). This TCR was sampled from an adult in good health. The CDR3 loop reads CASTAYGRQSSSGYTF. In DNA, the CDR3 is TGTGCCAGCACAGCTTATGGGAGACAGTCCTCTTCTGGCTACACCTTC.